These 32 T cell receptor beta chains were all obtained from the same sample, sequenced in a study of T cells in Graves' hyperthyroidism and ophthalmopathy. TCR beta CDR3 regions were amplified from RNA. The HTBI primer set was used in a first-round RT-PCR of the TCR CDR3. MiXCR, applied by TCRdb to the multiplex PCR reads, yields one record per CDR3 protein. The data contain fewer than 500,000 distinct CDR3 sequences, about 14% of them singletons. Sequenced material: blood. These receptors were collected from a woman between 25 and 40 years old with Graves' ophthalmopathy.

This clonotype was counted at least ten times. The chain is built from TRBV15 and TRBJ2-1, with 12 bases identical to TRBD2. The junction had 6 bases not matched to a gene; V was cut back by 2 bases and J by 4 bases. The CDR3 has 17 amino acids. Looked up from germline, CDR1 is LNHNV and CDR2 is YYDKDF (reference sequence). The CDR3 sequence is CATSRYSTSGGYNEQFF. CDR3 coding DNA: TGTGCCACCAGCAGATATTCTACTAGCGGGGGGTACAATGAGCAGTTCTTC.

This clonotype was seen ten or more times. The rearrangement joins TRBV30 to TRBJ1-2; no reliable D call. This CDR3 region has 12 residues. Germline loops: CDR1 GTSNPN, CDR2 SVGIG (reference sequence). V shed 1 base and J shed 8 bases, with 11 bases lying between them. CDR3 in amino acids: CAWSGLAWGYTF. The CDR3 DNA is TGTGCCTGGAGTGGATTGGCCTGGGGCTACACCTTC.

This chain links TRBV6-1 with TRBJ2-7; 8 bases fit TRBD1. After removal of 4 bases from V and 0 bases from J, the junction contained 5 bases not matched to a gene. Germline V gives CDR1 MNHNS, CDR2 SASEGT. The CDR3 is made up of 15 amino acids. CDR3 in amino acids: CASSVPGGSSYEQYF. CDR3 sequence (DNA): TGTGCCAGCAGTGTCCCAGGGGGCTCCTCCTACGAGCAGTACTTC.

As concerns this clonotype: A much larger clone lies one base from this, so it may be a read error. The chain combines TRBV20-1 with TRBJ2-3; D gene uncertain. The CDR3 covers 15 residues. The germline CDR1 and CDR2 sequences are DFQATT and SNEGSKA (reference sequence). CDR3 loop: CSASFGAVSTATQYF. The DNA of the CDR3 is TGCAGTGCGTCGTTCGGCGCGGTAAGCACAGCTACGCAGTATTTT.

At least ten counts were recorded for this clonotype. The CDR3 reads CATRTADTQYF. For the CDR3, the DNA is TGTGCCACCCGGACGGCCGATACGCAGTATTTT. The J gene is TRBJ2-3, the V gene TRBV2; D remains unclear. The CDR3 contains 11 residues. Germline CDR1 and CDR2: SNHLY and FYNNEI. V was pared by 10 bases and J by 6 bases, with 11 bases between.

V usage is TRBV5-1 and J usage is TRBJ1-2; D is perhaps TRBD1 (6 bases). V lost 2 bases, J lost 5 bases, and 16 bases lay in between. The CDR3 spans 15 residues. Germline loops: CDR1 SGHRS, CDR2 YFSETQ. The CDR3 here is CASSFALQGGYGYTF. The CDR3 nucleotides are TGCGCCAGCAGCTTCGCCCTACAGGGCGGGTATGGCTACACCTTC.

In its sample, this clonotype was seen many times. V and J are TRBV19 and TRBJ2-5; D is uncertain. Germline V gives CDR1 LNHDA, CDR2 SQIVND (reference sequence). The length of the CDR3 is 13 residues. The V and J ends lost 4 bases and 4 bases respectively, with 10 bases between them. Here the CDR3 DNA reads TGTGCCAGTAGTACCTCCTTAAGAGAGACCCAGTACTTC. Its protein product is CASSTSLRETQYF. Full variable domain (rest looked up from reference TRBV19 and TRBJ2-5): DGGITQSPKYLFRKEGQNVTLSCEQNLNHDAMYWYRQDPGQGLRLIYYSQIVNDFQKGDIAEGYSVSREKKESFPLTVTSAQKNPTAFYLCASSTSLRETQYFGPGTRLLVL.

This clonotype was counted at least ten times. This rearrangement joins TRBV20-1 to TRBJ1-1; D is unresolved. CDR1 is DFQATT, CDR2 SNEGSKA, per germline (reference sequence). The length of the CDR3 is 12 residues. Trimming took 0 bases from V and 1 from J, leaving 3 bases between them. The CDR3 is CSARDGNTEAFF. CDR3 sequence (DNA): TGCAGTGCTAGAGATGGGAACACTGAAGCTTTCTTT.

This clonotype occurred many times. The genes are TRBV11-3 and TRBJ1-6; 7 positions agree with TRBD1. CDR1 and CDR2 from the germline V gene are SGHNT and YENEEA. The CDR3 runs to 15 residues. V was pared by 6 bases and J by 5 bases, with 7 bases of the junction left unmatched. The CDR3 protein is CASSNRDSNNSPLHF. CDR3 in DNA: TGTGCCAGCAGTAACCGGGACAGTAATAATTCACCCCTCCACTTT.

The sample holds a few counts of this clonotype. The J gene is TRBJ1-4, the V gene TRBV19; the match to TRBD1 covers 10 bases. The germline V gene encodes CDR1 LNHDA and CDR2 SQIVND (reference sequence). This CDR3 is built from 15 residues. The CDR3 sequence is CTTTGTGVTNEKLFF. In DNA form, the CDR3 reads TGTACCACCACTGGGACAGGGGTGACTAATGAAAAACTGTTTTTT. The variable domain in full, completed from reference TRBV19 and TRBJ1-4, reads DGGITQSPKYLFRKEGQNVTLSCEQNLNHDAMYWYRQDPGQGLRLIYYSQIVNDFQKGDIAEGYSVSREKKESFPLTVTSAQKNPTAFYLCTTTGTGVTNEKLFFGSGTQLSVL.

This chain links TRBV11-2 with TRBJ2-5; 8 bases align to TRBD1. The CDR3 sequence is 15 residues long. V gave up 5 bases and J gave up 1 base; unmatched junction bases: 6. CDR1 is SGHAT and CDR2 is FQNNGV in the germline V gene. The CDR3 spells CASSRSGQGQETQYF. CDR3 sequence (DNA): TGTGCCAGCAGCCGCTCCGGACAGGGCCAAGAGACCCAGTACTTC.

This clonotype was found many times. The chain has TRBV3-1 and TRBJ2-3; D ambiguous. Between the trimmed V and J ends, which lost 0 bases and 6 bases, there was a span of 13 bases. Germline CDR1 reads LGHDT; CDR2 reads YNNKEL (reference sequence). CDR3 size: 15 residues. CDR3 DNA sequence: TGTGCCAGCAGCCAAGAGCGCCGGCTGTGGGATACGCAGTATTTT. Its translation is CASSQERRLWDTQYF.

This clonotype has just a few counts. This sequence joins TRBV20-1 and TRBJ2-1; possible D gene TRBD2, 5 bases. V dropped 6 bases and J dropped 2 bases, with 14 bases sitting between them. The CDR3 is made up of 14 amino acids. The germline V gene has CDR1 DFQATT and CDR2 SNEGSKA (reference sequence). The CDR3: CSAAVREAYNEQFF. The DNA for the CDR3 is TGCAGTGCAGCCGTTCGGGAAGCCTACAATGAGCAGTTCTTC.

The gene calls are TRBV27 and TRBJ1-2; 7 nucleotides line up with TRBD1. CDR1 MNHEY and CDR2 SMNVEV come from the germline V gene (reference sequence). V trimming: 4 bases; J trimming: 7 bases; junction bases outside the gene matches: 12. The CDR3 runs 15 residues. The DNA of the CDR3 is TGTGCCAGCAGTTCGCGGGGACAGCAATGGGGTGGCTACACCTTC. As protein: CASSSRGQQWGGYTF.

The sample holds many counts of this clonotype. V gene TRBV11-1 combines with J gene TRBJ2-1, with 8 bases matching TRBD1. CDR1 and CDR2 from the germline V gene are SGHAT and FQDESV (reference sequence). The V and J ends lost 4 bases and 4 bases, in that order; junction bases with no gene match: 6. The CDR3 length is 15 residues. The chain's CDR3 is CASSSGQGTYNEQFF. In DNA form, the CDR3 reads TGTGCCAGCAGCTCCGGACAGGGAACGTACAATGAGCAGTTCTTC.

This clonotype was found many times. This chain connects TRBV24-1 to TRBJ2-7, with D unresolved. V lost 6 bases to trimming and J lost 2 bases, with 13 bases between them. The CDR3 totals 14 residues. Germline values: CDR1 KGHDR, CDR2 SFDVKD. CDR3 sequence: CATSPPGPTYEQYF. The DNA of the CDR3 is TGTGCCACCAGTCCACCAGGACCGACCTACGAGCAGTACTTC.

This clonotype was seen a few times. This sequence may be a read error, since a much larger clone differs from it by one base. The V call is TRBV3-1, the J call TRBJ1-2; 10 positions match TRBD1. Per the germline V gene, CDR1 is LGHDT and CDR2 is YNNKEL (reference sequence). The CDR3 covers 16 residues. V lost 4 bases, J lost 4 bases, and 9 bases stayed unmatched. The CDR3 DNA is TGTGCCAGCAGCCCGGGGGGGACAGGGGCGAGCTATGGCTACACCTTC. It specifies CASSPGGTGASYGYTF. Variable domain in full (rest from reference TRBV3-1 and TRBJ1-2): DTAVSQTPKYLVTQMGNDKSIKCEQNLGHDTMYWYKQDSKKFLKIMFSYNNKELIINETVPNRFSPKSPDKAHLNLHINSLELGDSAVYFCASSPGGTGASYGYTFGSGTRLTVV.

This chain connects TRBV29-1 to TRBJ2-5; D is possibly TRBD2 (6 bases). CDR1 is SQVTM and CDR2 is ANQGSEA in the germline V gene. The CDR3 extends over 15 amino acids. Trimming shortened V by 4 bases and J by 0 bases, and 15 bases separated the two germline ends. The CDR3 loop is CSVGPIGGYQETQYF. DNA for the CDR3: TGCAGCGTTGGACCTATTGGGGGGTACCAAGAGACCCAGTACTTC. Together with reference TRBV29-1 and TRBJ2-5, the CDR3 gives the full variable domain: SAVISQKPSRDICQRGTSLTIQCQVDSQVTMMFWYRQQPGQSLTLIATANQGSEATYESGFVIDKFPISRPNLTFSTLTVSNMSPEDSSIYLCSVGPIGGYQETQYFGPGTRLLVL.

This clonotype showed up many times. The CDR3 coding sequence is TGTGCCAGCAGTGAACATCCCAGAGCTGGAAACACCATATATTTT. Translation gives CASSEHPRAGNTIYF. The chain links TRBV2 to TRBJ1-3, with D hard to call. V gave up 2 bases and J gave up 2 bases, with 10 bases separating them. Germline-derived CDR1 and CDR2 are SNHLY and FYNNEI. The CDR3 extends over 15 amino acids. The full variable domain, with the rest looked up from reference TRBV2 and TRBJ1-3, is EPEVTQTPSHQVTQMGQEVILRCVPISNHLYFYWYRQILGQKVEFLVSFYNNEISEKSEIFDDQFSVERPDGSNFTLKIRSTKLEDSAMYFCASSEHPRAGNTIYFGEGSWLTVV.

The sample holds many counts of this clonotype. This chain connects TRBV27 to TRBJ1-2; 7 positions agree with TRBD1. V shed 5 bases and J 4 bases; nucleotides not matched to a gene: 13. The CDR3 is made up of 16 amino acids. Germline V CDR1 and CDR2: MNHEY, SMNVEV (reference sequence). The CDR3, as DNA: TGTGCCAGCAGTATCCGACAGGGCGGGTGGTTCTATGGCTACACCTTC. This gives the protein CASSIRQGGWFYGYTF.

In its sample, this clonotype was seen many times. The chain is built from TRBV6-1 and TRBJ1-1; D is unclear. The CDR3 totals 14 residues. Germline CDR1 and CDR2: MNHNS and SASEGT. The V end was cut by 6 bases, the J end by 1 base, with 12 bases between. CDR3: CASSLGKTNTEAFF. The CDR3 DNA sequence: TGTGCCAGCAGCCTAGGAAAGACGAACACTGAAGCTTTCTTT.

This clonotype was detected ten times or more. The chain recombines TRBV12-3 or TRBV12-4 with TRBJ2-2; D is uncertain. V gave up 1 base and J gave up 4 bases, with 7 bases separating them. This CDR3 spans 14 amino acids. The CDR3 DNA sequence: TGTGCCAGCAGTTTAGGGCACCTCACCGGGGAGCTGTTTTTT. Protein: CASSLGHLTGELFF.

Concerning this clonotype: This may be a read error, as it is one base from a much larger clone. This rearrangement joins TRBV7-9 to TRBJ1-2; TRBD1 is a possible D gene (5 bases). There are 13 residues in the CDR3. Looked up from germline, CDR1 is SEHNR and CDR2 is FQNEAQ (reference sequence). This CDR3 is CVSAGLLNYGYTF. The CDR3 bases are TGTGTCAGCGCAGGGTTACTAAACTATGGCTACACCTTC.

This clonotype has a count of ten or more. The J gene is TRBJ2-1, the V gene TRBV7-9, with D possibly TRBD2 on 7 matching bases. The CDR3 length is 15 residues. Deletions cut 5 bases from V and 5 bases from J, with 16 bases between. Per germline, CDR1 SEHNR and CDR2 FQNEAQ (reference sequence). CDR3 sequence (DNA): TGTGCCAGCAGCCCTAGGGGGGGGACGAACAATGAGCAGTTCTTC. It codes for CASSPRGGTNNEQFF.

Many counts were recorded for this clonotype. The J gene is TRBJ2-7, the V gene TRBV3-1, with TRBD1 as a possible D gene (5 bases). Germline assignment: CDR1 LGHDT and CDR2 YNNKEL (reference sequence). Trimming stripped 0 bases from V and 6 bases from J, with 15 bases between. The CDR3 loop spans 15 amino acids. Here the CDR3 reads CASSQDGSGYSEQYF. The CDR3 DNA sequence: TGTGCCAGCAGCCAAGATGGGTCAGGGTATAGCGAGCAGTACTTC.

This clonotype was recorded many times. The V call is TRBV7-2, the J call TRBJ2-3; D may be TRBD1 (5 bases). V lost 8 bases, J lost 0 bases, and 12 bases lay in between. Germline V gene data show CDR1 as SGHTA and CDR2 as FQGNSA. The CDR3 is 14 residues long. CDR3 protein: CASRDGASTDTQYF. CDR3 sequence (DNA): TGTGCCAGCCGTGATGGGGCTAGCACAGATACGCAGTATTTT.

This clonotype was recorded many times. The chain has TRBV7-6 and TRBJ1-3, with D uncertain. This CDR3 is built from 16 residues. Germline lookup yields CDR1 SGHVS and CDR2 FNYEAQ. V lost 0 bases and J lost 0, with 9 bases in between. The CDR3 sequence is CASSLAPRISGNTIYF. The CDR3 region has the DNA TGTGCCAGCAGCTTAGCCCCCCGTATCTCTGGAAACACCATATATTTT. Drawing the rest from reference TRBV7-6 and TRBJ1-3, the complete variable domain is GAGVSQSPRYKVTKRGQDVALRCDPISGHVSLYWYRQALGQGPEFLTYFNYEAQQDKSGLPNDRFSAERPEGSISTLTIQRTEQRDSAMYRCASSLAPRISGNTIYFGEGSWLTVV.

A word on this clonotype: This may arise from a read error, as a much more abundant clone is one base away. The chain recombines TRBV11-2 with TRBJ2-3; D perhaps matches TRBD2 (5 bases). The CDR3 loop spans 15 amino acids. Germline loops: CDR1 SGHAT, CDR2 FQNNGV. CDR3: CASSLTSGSTDAQYF. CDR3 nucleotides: TGTGCCAGCAGCTTAACAAGCGGAAGCACAGATGCGCAGTATTTT.

This CDR3 is CASSLASGGEAEAFF. CDR3 DNA sequence: TGTGCCAGCAGCTTGGCCAGCGGGGGGGAGGCCGAAGCTTTCTTT. This sequence joins TRBV5-6 and TRBJ1-1; D is perhaps TRBD1 (5 bases). Trimming shortened V by 0 bases and J by 8 bases, and 17 bases separated the two germline ends. The CDR3 spans 15 residues. The germline V gene encodes CDR1 SGHDT and CDR2 YYEEEE.

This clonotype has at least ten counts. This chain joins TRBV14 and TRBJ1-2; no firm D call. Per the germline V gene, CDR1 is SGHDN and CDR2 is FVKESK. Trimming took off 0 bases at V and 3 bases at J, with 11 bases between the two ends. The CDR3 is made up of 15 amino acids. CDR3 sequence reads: CASSQDGPTYYGYTF. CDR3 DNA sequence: TGTGCCAGCAGCCAAGATGGTCCGACCTACTATGGCTACACCTTC. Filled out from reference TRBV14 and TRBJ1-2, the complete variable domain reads EAGVTQFPSHSVIEKGQTVTLRCDPISGHDNLYWYRRVMGKEIKFLLHFVKESKQDESGMPNNRFLAERTGGTYSTLKVQPAELEDSGVYFCASSQDGPTYYGYTFGSGTRLTVV.

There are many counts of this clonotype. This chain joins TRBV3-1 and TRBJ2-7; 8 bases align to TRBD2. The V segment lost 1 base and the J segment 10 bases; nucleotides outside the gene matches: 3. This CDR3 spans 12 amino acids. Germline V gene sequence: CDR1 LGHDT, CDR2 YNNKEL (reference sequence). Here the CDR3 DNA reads TGTGCCAGCAGCCAAGCAGCGGGGGATCAGTACTTC. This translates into CASSQAAGDQYF.

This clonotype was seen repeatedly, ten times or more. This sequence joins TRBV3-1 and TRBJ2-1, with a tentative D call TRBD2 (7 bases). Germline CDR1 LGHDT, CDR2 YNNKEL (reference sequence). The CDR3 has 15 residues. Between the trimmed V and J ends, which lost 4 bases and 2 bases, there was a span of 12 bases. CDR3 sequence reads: CASSLPGGTYNEQFF. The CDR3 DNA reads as TGTGCCAGCAGCCTTCCGGGGGGCACCTACAATGAGCAGTTCTTC.